The 19 T cell receptor beta chains given below trace back to one sample, sequenced in a study of response to subunit inactivated influenza vaccine. TCRdb passed the RT-PCR reads through MiXCR, listing each CDR3 protein once. The sample has about 480,000 distinct CDR3 sequences; 25% are singletons. The specimen comprised CD4+ T cells sorted from PBMCs, sampled 5 days after vaccination. The receptors derive from a man aged 45-60 years who received an inactivated influenza vaccine.

This clonotype was recorded once. The rearrangement uses TRBV28 and TRBJ2-3; the D is unclear. The CDR3 has 15 residues. The germline V and J ends were trimmed by 4 bases and 0 bases, with 11 bases remaining between them. Germline V CDR1 and CDR2: MDHEN, SYDVKM. The CDR3 reads CASSSPWASTDTQYF. DNA for the CDR3: TGTGCCAGCAGTTCACCTTGGGCAAGCACAGATACGCAGTATTTT.

This clonotype was detected only a few times. The rearrangement links TRBV20-1 to TRBJ2-5, with TRBD2 matching 10 bases. Germline V gene lookup returns CDR1 DFQATT and CDR2 SNEGSKA (reference sequence). The CDR3 length is 15 residues. Trimming removed 6 bases from V and 5 bases from J; junction bases left unmatched: 12. The CDR3 DNA follows: TGCAGTGCCACCGGGACTAGCGTATCCGGTGAGACCCAGTACTTC. Translation gives CSATGTSVSGETQYF.

J is TRBJ2-7 and V is TRBV5-1, with 8 bases aligning to TRBD2. The CDR3 spans 14 residues. CDR1 SGHRS and CDR2 YFSETQ come from the germline V gene. The V segment lost 6 bases and the J segment 6 bases; nucleotides outside the gene matches: 11. The CDR3, as DNA: TGCGCCAGCACCGCCCTCGGGAGGGCCTCCGAGCAGTACTTC. It yields the protein CASTALGRASEQYF.

The chain links TRBV20-1 to TRBJ1-5; 7 bases match TRBD1. Germline V gene lookup returns CDR1 DFQATT and CDR2 SNEGSKA (reference sequence). V was clipped by 4 bases and J by 4 bases; unmatched bases: 4. The CDR3 consists of 13 residues. The CDR3 reads CSATSTGNQPQHF. The DNA for the CDR3 is TGCAGTGCTACCTCGACAGGGAATCAGCCCCAGCATTTT.

This clonotype has a handful of counts. The rearrangement uses TRBV27 and TRBJ2-7; 9 bases match TRBD1. In germline, CDR1 is MNHEY, CDR2 SMNVEV (reference sequence). With 10 bases clipped from V and 0 bases from J, the junction kept 7 bases outside the gene matches. The CDR3 is 14 residues long. CDR3 amino acids: CAIKTTGGSYEQYF. In DNA form, the CDR3 reads TGTGCCATTAAAACGACAGGGGGCTCCTACGAGCAGTACTTC.

This clonotype was seen more than once but under ten times. The chain employs TRBV5-1 and TRBJ2-5, with 9 nucleotides matching TRBD1. V was clipped by 6 bases and J by 4 bases; unmatched bases: 4. Germline CDR1 SGHRS, CDR2 YFSETQ. The CDR3 is 13 residues long. CDR3 bases: TGCGCCAGCACCCCGGGACAGGGAGAGACCCAGTACTTC. Its protein is CASTPGQGETQYF.

This clonotype turned up a few times. V usage is TRBV20-1 and J usage is TRBJ2-5; 8 bases align to TRBD2. Germline CDR1 is DFQATT and CDR2 is SNEGSKA (reference sequence). The CDR3 sequence is 14 residues long. With 6 bases clipped from V and 2 bases from J, the junction kept 8 bases outside the gene matches. The CDR3 loop is CSARGRKAQETQYF. The DNA of the CDR3 is TGCAGTGCCCGCGGGAGGAAGGCTCAAGAGACCCAGTACTTC.

This clonotype was found a few times. This rearrangement joins TRBV4-3 to TRBJ2-7, with D tentatively TRBD1 (5 bases). Germline assignment: CDR1 LGHNA and CDR2 YSLEER. V was pared by 0 bases and J by 0 bases, with 12 bases between. The CDR3 is made up of 16 amino acids. For the CDR3, the DNA is TGCGCCAGCAGCCAAGACCAGGGTCTGAGCTCCTACGAGCAGTACTTC. Encoded protein: CASSQDQGLSSYEQYF.

This clonotype was seen only a few times. DNA for the CDR3: TGTGCCAGCAGTCCGATGTACCACGAGCAGTACTTC. Translating it yields CASSPMYHEQYF. The chain has TRBV12-3 or TRBV12-4 and TRBJ2-7; D not resolved. The CDR3 is 12 residues long. V was clipped by 5 bases and J by 5 bases, with 10 bases between them.

There are a few counts of this clonotype. The chain has TRBV24-1 and TRBJ2-5; 10 nucleotides align to TRBD2. V lost 3 bases, J lost 3 bases, and 3 bases stayed unmatched. The germline gives CDR1 KGHDR, CDR2 SFDVKD. The length of the CDR3 is 15 residues. CDR3 loop: CATSDPLAGEETQYF. Here the CDR3 DNA reads TGTGCCACCAGTGATCCGCTAGCGGGGGAAGAGACCCAGTACTTC.

In its sample, this clonotype was seen once. The gene calls are TRBV3-1 and TRBJ2-1, with D possibly TRBD2 on 5 matching bases. V dropped 1 base and J dropped 0 bases, with 13 bases sitting between them. The CDR3 spans 17 residues. Germline assignment: CDR1 LGHDT and CDR2 YNNKEL (reference sequence). The CDR3 bases are TGTGCCAGCAGCCAAGTTCGGCTAGCTAGCTCCTACAATGAGCAGTTCTTC. It specifies CASSQVRLASSYNEQFF.

This chain uses TRBV19 with TRBJ1-5; D is perhaps TRBD1 (6 bases). CDR3 size: 15 residues. Germline values: CDR1 LNHDA, CDR2 SQIVND (reference sequence). V was clipped by 3 bases and J by 5 bases, with 14 bases between them. The chain's CDR3 is CASSIAQGRDQPQHF. DNA for the CDR3: TGTGCCAGTAGTATTGCACAGGGAAGGGATCAGCCCCAGCATTTT. Complete variable domain (other parts from reference TRBV19 and TRBJ1-5): DGGITQSPKYLFRKEGQNVTLSCEQNLNHDAMYWYRQDPGQGLRLIYYSQIVNDFQKGDIAEGYSVSREKKESFPLTVTSAQKNPTAFYLCASSIAQGRDQPQHFGDGTRLSIL.

CDR3 sequence reads: CAISRDGSYEQYF. The CDR3 DNA reads TGTGCCATCAGTCGGGACGGCAGCTACGAGCAGTACTTC. This rearrangement joins TRBV10-3 to TRBJ2-7; D may be TRBD1 or TRBD2 (5 bases each). With 5 bases removed from V and 3 bases from J, the gap between germline ends came to 11 bases. CDR3 size: 13 residues. Germline V gene lookup returns CDR1 ENHRY and CDR2 SYGVKD.

The V and J genes are TRBV4-3 and TRBJ2-3; no clear D gene. Germline V gives CDR1 LGHNA, CDR2 YSLEER. Trimming shortened V by 4 bases and J by 2 bases, and 10 bases separated the two germline ends. The CDR3 consists of 14 residues. This CDR3 reads CASSLTDLTDTQYF. Here the CDR3 DNA reads TGCGCCAGCAGCCTCACGGACCTCACAGATACGCAGTATTTT.

This clonotype has just a few counts. The chain combines TRBV7-2 with TRBJ2-2; possibly TRBD1 for D (6 bases). The V gene lost 4 bases and the J gene lost 6 bases, with 12 bases spanning the gap. Germline V gene sequence: CDR1 SGHTA, CDR2 FQGNSA. The CDR3 has 14 residues. The CDR3, as DNA: TGTGCCAGCAGCTACAGGGAAGGGGCCGGGGAGCTGTTTTTT. Protein: CASSYREGAGELFF.

This clonotype was picked up a small number of times. V gene TRBV5-1 combines with J gene TRBJ2-3, with no clear D. V was shortened by 0 bases and J by 6 bases, with 11 bases between the two germline ends. The CDR3 runs to 14 residues. Germline V gene data show CDR1 as SGHRS and CDR2 as YFSETQ. The CDR3 protein is CASSLDAPGDTQYF. CDR3 sequence (DNA): TGCGCCAGCAGCTTGGACGCGCCGGGTGATACGCAGTATTTT.

In its sample, this clonotype was seen many times. This chain uses TRBV10-3 with TRBJ1-6, with 8 bases matching TRBD1. V shed 4 bases and J 8 bases; nucleotides not matched to a gene: 1. The CDR3 runs 13 residues. In germline, CDR1 is ENHRY, CDR2 SYGVKD. CDR3 nucleotides: TGTGCCATCAGTGGACAGGGGCATTCACCCCTCCACTTT. Translating it yields CAISGQGHSPLHF.

This sequence joins TRBV24-1 and TRBJ2-5, with unresolved D. CDR3 length equals 12 residues. V gave up 1 base and J gave up 1 base, with 0 bases separating them. Germline CDR1 is KGHDR and CDR2 is SFDVKD. The CDR3 DNA follows: TGTGCCACCAGTGATTTCCAAGAGACCCAGTACTTC. The encoded protein is CATSDFQETQYF.

The rearrangement joins TRBV29-1 to TRBJ1-2; tentatively, D is TRBD1 (5 bases). Germline V lookup: CDR1 SQVTM, CDR2 ANQGSEA. This CDR3 comprises 13 residues. Trimming removed 3 bases from V and 1 base from J, with 9 bases in between. DNA of the CDR3: TGCAGCGTTGACCCCAGGGATAACTATGGCTACACCTTC. It specifies CSVDPRDNYGYTF.